This is a list of T cell receptor beta chains from one sample in a study of control samples from healthy donors and cancer patients. Sequenced by immunoSEQ multiplex PCR; TCRdb stores in-frame clones only, minus some. The repertoire includes some 140,000 clones, around 96% of them detected once, and about 5.6% sits in the top ten. The sample consisted of blood. These receptors originate from a man aged 40-49 years in good health. Each CDR3 is given with its conserved first and last residue. The D gene is left open where the match is weak. Clone size is shown for a subset of rows, as once, few, many or a class of expanded clone.

abundance	d_gene	v_gene	j_gene	CDR3nt	CDR3aa
-	TRBD2	TRBV19	TRBJ2-2	TGTGCCAGTAGTAAAGTAGCGGGGGGTGCGAACACCGGGGAGCTGTTTTTT	CASSKVAGGANTGELFF
-	-	TRBV18	TRBJ1-4	TGTGCCAGCTCACAAAACATAGATGAAAAACTGTTTTTT	CASSQNIDEKLFF
-	-	TRBV3-1/TRBV3-2	TRBJ1-4	TGTGCCAGCAGCCAATCGGTTGGGGAATATGAAAAACTGTTTTTT	CASSQSVGEYEKLFF
-	-	TRBV6-5	TRBJ2-7	TGTGCCAGCAAACTCCTTCGGGGCTCCTACGAGCAGTACTTC	CASKLLRGSYEQYF
-	-	TRBV30	TRBJ1-4	TGTGCCTGGAGTAGGGACACTAATGAAAAACTGTTTTTT	CAWSRDTNEKLFF
-	-	TRBV4-1	TRBJ2-7	TGCGCCAGCAGCCAAGGTAACAGCCCCATCCACGAGCAGTACTTC	CASSQGNSPIHEQYF
-	-	TRBV12-5	TRBJ1-5	TGTGCTAGTGGTTTGGACGGTCTCGGGGGCAATCAGCCCCAGCATTTT	CASGLDGLGGNQPQHF
-	-	TRBV27	TRBJ1-5	TGTGCCAGCAGTCGGGGCACTAGCAATCAGCCCCAGCATTTT	CASSRGTSNQPQHF
-	TRBD1	TRBV30	TRBJ2-7	TGTGCCTGGAGTCCCTGGGACAGGACCTACGAGCAGTACTTC	CAWSPWDRTYEQYF
-	TRBD1	TRBV27	TRBJ2-3	TGTGCCAGCAGTGTCTCAGGGGGCTCCCCGCAGTATTTT	CASSVSGGSPQYF
few	TRBD1	TRBV4-2	TRBJ1-1	TGTGCCAGCAGCCAAGCCCGGACAGGGAACACTGAAGCTTTCTTT	CASSQARTGNTEAFF
-	-	TRBV4-1	TRBJ1-1	TGCGCCAGCAGCCAAGGGGGGGCCCCTCGCACTGAAGCTTTCTTT	CASSQGGAPRTEAFF
-	-	TRBV27	TRBJ1-2	TGTGCCAGCAGTTTATCACATACGACGGGGAACTATGGCTACACCTTC	CASSLSHTTGNYGYTF
-	-	TRBV5-6	TRBJ1-5	TGTGCCAGCAGCTTGGCCGGAGGGGGGGGCCAGCCCCAGCATTTT	CASSLAGGGGQPQHF
-	TRBD1	TRBV24-1	TRBJ1-2	TGTGCCACCAGTGATGGGACAGGGGTTGGCTATGGCTACACCTTC	CATSDGTGVGYGYTF
-	TRBD1	TRBV2	TRBJ1-2	TGTGCCAACCAAGACGGGACAGGGCGAACCTCTAACTATGGCTACACCTTC	CANQDGTGRTSNYGYTF